This TCR beta chain originates from a study of blood T cell repertoires in COVID-19. Study in general: Samples taken during acute and convalescent COVID-19 were collected in the United States, Italy and Spain. The analysed material was cDNA or gDNA that came from T cells, B-cell-depleted T cells, or PBMCs.

In the original analysis: Counts of nucleated cells, estimated from reference gene primer amplification, were obtained. TCRdb's copy holds only in-frame clones and misses some; the assay was immunoSEQ multiplex PCR. V, J and clone size are taken as reported in that table, and D and trimming were inferred from the DNA itself. Here the sample spans roughly 110,000 clones, approximately 84% being singletons. V was cut by 0 bases and J by 5 bases, with 19 bases left in between. This CDR3 spans 18 amino acids. The germline V gene encodes CDR1 LGHDT and CDR2 YNNKEL (reference sequence). This clonotype was sampled from a man between 35 and 55 years old with acute or convalescent COVID-19. Material for sequencing was peripheral blood. The chain recombines TRBV3-1 (or the pseudogene TRBV3-2) with TRBJ2-2; a possible D gene is TRBD1 (6 bases). CDR3: CASSQEAGVQLTTGELFF. CDR3 coding DNA: TGTGCCAGCAGCCAAGAGGCAGGGGTTCAACTGACGACCGGGGAGCTGTTTTTT.